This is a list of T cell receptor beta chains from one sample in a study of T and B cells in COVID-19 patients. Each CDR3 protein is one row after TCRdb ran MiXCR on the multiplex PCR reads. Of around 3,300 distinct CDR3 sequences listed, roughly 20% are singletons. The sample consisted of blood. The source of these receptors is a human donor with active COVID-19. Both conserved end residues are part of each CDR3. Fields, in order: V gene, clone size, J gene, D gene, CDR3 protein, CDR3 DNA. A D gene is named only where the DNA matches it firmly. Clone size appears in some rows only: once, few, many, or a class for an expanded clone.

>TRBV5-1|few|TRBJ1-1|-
CASKQAGTEAFF
TGCGCCAGCAAACAGGCGGGAACTGAAGCTTTCTTT
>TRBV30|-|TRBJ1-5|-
CAWIIRVNQPQHF
TGTGCCTGGATAATAAGGGTCAATCAGCCCCAGCATTTT
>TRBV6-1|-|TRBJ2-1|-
CASSPGGGYNEQFF
TGTGCCAGCAGTCCAGGGGGGGGGTACAATGAGCAGTTCTTC
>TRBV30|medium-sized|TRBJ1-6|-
CAWSLGGGANSPLHF
TGTGCCTGGAGTCTCGGGGGAGGGGCGAATTCACCCCTCCACTTT
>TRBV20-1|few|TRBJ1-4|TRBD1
CSAGVGTGGGSTTNEKLFF
TGCAGTGCTGGGGTCGGGACAGGGGGGGGGAGTACAACTAATGAAAAACTGTTTTTT
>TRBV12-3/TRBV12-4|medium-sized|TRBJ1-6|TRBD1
CASLSAGGRSPLHF
TGTGCCAGCTTATCTGCAGGGGGTCGTTCACCCCTCCACTTT
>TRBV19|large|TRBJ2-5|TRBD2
CASSGRATGTQYF
TGTGCCAGTAGCGGGAGGGCGACAGGGACCCAGTACTTC
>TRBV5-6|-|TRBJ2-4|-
CASSFNVGSKNIQYF
TGCGCCAGCAGCTTTAATGTAGGGTCCAAAAACATTCAGTACTTC
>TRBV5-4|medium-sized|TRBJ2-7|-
CASSSLNRGGEQYF
TGTGCCAGCAGCTCCCTCAATAGGGGAGGCGAGCAGTACTTC
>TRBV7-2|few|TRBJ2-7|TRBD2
CASSSPDLAGGFAEQYF
TGTGCCAGCAGCTCCCCCGATTTAGCGGGAGGTTTTGCCGAGCAGTACTTC
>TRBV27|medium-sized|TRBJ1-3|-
CASRTGTGNTIYF
TGTGCCAGCCGTACAGGGACTGGAAACACCATATATTTT
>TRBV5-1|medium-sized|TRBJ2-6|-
CASSLDLGLAGANVLTF
TGCGCCAGCAGCTTGGACCTAGGCCTTGCTGGGGCCAACGTCCTGACTTTC
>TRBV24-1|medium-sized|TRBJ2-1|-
CATSDRRQPYNEQFF
TGTGCCACCAGTGATAGAAGACAGCCCTACAATGAGCAGTTCTTC
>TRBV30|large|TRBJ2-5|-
CAWSARRDQYF
TGTGCCTGGAGTGCCCGACGTGACCAGTACTTC
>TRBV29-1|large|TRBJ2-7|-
CSVRRTDYEQYF
TGCAGCGTTCGCCGGACAGACTACGAGCAGTACTTC
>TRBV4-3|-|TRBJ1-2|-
CASSQEGGRFSNGYTF
TGCGCCAGCAGCCAAGAGGGAGGCAGGTTTAGTAATGGCTACACCTTC
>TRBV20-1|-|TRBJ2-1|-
CSASRGQEQFF
TGCAGTGCTAGCCGAGGGCAGGAGCAGTTCTTC
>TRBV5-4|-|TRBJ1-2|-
CASSWDPEGGYTF
TGTGCCAGCAGCTGGGACCCAGAGGGTGGCTACACCTTC
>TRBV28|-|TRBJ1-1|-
CASSLSEGGDRGMNTEAFF
TGTGCCAGCAGTTTATCGGAGGGGGGTGATCGGGGCATGAACACTGAAGCTTTCTTT
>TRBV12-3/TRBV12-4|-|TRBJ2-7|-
CASRGRRYEQYF
TGTGCCAGCAGAGGCAGACGCTACGAGCAGTACTTC
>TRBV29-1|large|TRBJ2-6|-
CSVGGSTGANVLTF
TGCAGCGTTGGGGGCAGTACTGGGGCCAACGTCCTGACTTTC
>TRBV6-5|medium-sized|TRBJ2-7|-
CASSYSPSYEQYF
TGTGCCAGCAGTTACTCCCCCTCCTACGAGCAGTACTTC
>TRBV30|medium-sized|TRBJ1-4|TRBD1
CAWRGQGALPTNEKLFF
TGTGCCTGGAGGGGACAGGGGGCCCTACCAACTAATGAAAAACTGTTTTTT
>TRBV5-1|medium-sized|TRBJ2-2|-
CASSRSGDNTGELFF
TGCGCCAGCAGCCGCAGCGGCGACAACACCGGGGAGCTGTTTTTT
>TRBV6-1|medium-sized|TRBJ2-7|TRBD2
CASASGYSYEQYF
TGTGCCAGCGCTAGCGGTTACTCCTACGAGCAGTACTTC
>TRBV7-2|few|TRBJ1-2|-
CASSSPGVRGYTF
TGTGCCAGCAGCTCCCCAGGGGTCCGTGGCTACACCTTC
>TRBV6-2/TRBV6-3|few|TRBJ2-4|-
CASSYSTGIGVKNIQYF
TGTGCCAGCAGTTACTCTACAGGCATTGGGGTAAAAAACATTCAGTACTTC
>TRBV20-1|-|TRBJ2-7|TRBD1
CSAQGARAGNSYEQYF
TGCAGTGCTCAGGGGGCGCGGGCGGGCAACTCCTACGAGCAGTACTTC
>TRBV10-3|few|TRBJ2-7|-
CAISEQGMGAYEQYF
TGTGCCATCAGCGAGCAGGGTATGGGGGCCTACGAGCAGTACTTC
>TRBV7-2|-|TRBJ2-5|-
CASSLGWKETQYF
TGTGCCAGCAGCTTAGGGTGGAAAGAGACCCAGTACTTC
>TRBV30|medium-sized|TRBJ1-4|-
CAWSPGTPVSTFF
TGTGCCTGGAGTCCCGGGACTCCCGTTTCAACTTTTTTT
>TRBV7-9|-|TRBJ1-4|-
CASSLRGLGEKLFF
TGTGCCAGCAGCCTACGGGGACTAGGGGAAAAACTGTTTTTT
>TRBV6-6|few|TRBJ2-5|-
CASTSTELGRQETQYF
TGTGCCAGCACTTCCACCGAACTAGGAAGACAAGAGACCCAGTACTTC
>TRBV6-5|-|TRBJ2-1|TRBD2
CASSASGTYNEQFF
TGTGCCAGCAGTGCTAGCGGGACCTACAATGAGCAGTTCTTC
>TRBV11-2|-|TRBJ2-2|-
CASSLSHRMPGELFF
TGTGCCAGCAGCTTAAGCCACCGTATGCCCGGGGAGCTGTTTTTT
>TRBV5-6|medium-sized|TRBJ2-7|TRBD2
CASSPKLAGDSYEQYF
TGTGCCAGCAGCCCCAAACTAGCGGGAGATTCCTACGAGCAGTACTTC
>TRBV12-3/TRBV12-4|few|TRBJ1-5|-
CASITDSAINQPQHF
TGTGCCAGCATTACGGACAGCGCAATCAATCAGCCCCAGCATTTT
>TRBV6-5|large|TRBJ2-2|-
CASSYSSTGIGELFF
TGTGCCAGCAGTTACTCTTCCACAGGGATCGGGGAGCTGTTTTTT
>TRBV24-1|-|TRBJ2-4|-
CATSPDSRLPARCPLAKNIQYF
TGTGCCACCAGTCCTGACAGTCGCCTGCCAGCCAGATGCCCGCTAGCCAAAAACATTCAGTACTTC
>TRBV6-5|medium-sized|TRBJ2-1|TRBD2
CASSRLGEREWFF
TGTGCCAGCAGCCGCTTGGGGGAGCGGGAGTGGTTCTTC
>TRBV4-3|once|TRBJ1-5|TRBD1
CASSLTGTGTGQPQHF
TGTGCCAGCAGCCTTACCGGGACAGGGACAGGTCAGCCCCAGCATTTT
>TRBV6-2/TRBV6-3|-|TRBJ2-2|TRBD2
CASSYRGTSIHPGTGELFF
TGTGCCAGCAGTTACCGCGGGACTAGCATCCACCCTGGCACCGGGGAGCTGTTTTTT
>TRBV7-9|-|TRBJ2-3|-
CASSPGGVSDTQYF
TGTGCCAGCAGCCCCGGTGGGGTGTCAGATACGCAGTATTTT
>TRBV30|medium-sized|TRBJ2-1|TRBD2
CAWSWTSGRGEQFF
TGTGCCTGGAGCTGGACTAGCGGGCGGGGTGAGCAGTTCTTC
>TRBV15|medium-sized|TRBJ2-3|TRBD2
CATSRPTSGSPDTQYF
TGTGCCACCAGCAGGCCGACTAGCGGGAGCCCAGATACGCAGTATTTT